This TCR beta chain was sequenced for a study of T cell clonality in common variable immunodeficiency. CVID and control samples used equivalent genomic DNA input. Some clones are missing from TCRdb's copy, which holds only in-frame ones; the method was immunoSEQ multiplex PCR. The specimen has approximately 50,000 clones, none found just once. CDR1 and CDR2 (germline): LGHNA, YNFKEQ. This CDR3 region has 16 residues. Trimming pared 1 base from V and 5 bases from J, leaving 16 bases between. This clone has a count of ten or more. Its antigen is unidentified. Read coverage stops 3 residues before the CDR3 terminus; the germline J gene supplies the remainder. Study-wide findings and caveats: In common variable immunodeficiency, TCR beta chains reportedly carried fewer deletions and N-nucleotide insertions.

The genes are TRBV4-2 and TRBJ2-3; D perhaps matches TRBD1 (6 bases). What was sequenced was peripheral blood mononuclear cells. This TCR was sampled from a person aged 18 to 75 in good health. CDR3 in amino acids: CASSQGNSGAGDTQYF. The covered CDR3 bases are TGTGCCAGCAGCCAAGGCAACTCAGGGGCTGGAGATACG.